The 13 T cell receptor beta chains below come from one sample, sequenced in a study of blood T cell repertoires in COVID-19. TCRdb keeps only in-frame clones here, not all; method: immunoSEQ multiplex PCR. The profile covers tens of thousands of clones, with 88% appearing a single time and around 4.5% taken by the ten largest. Source material: peripheral blood. Source of these receptors: a human donor in a cohort sampled during active COVID-19.

This clone was detected a few times. This rearrangement joins TRBV5-1 to TRBJ1-2, with 7 bases identical to TRBD1. From germline, CDR1 is SGHRS and CDR2 YFSETQ. Trimming took 4 bases from V and 4 from J; bases not matched to a gene: 10. This CDR3 has 15 amino acids. CDR3 coding DNA: TGCGCCAGCAGCCAAGCCCTGACAGGGTTCTATGGCTACACCTTC. Its translation: CASSQALTGFYGYTF.

This clone was observed once. The V and J genes are TRBV10-1 and TRBJ2-7; the D gene is possibly TRBD1 (7 bases). V was cut by 4 bases and J by 2 bases, with 12 bases left in between. This CDR3 is 14 amino acids long. Germline CDR1 reads WNHNN; CDR2 reads SYGVQD (reference sequence). This CDR3 is CASSGGTAPYEQYF. The CDR3 DNA is TGCGCCAGCAGTGGCGGGACAGCCCCCTACGAGCAGTACTTC.

This sequence joins TRBV5-1 and TRBJ1-1; weak D call: TRBD1 (5 bases). Trimming cost V 4 bases and J 2 bases, with 15 bases left between them. The CDR3 runs 15 residues. Germline V gene lookup returns CDR1 SGHRS and CDR2 YFSETQ. CDR3 nucleotide sequence: TGCGCCAGCAGCAGGGAGGGGACGGGAAACACTGAAGCTTTCTTT. Translating it yields CASSREGTGNTEAFF.

The chain is built from TRBV6-5 and TRBJ1-1; 10 bases fit TRBD1. This CDR3 comprises 14 residues. Germline loops: CDR1 MNHEY, CDR2 SVGAGI. With 8 bases clipped from V and 5 bases from J, the junction kept 8 bases outside the gene matches. CDR3 sequence: CASVRDRGQTEAFF. CDR3 DNA sequence: TGTGCCAGCGTCCGGGACAGGGGTCAAACTGAAGCTTTCTTT.

The V call is TRBV7-8, the J call TRBJ2-2; tentative D call: TRBD2 (7 bases). CDR1 is SGHVS, CDR2 FQNEAQ, per germline. Trimming removed 1 base at V and 9 bases at J, with 21 bases between. The CDR3 is 17 residues long. The CDR3 region has the DNA TGTGCCAGCAGCTTAGGATTCGGTAGGGGGAGGGACCGGGAGCTGTTTTTT. Residues: CASSLGFGRGRDRELFF.

The DNA of the CDR3 is TGTGCCAGTACCGATCGGGGCGGGACGGCTGCTCCCTACAATGAGCAGTTCTTC. Amino acids: CASTDRGGTAAPYNEQFF. The V gene is TRBV19, the J gene TRBJ2-1, with a tentative D call TRBD2 (6 bases). The CDR3 is 18 residues long. Looked up from germline, CDR1 is LNHDA and CDR2 is SQIVND (reference sequence). The germline V and J ends were trimmed by 7 bases and 2 bases, with 24 bases remaining between them. Filled out from reference TRBV19 and TRBJ2-1, the complete variable domain reads DGGITQSPKYLFRKEGQNVTLSCEQNLNHDAMYWYRQDPGQGLRLIYYSQIVNDFQKGDIAEGYSVSREKKESFPLTVTSAQKNPTAFYLCASTDRGGTAAPYNEQFFGPGTRLTVL.

CDR3 DNA: TGTGCCAGTAGATATGCGAGGGACTCCCTTGGGAACACCGGGGAGCTGTTTTTT. Translation gives CASRYARDSLGNTGELFF. J is TRBJ2-2 and V is TRBV19, with a possible D match to TRBD2 (6 bases). CDR1 is LNHDA, CDR2 SQIVND, per germline (reference sequence). This CDR3 spans 18 amino acids. The V end was cut by 6 bases, the J end by 1 base, with 21 bases between.

This clone occurred once. V usage is TRBV9 and J usage is TRBJ2-2, with 9 bases that match TRBD1. This CDR3 is 15 amino acids long. Germline CDR1 reads SGDLS; CDR2 reads YYNGEE. The V segment lost 3 bases and the J segment 5 bases; nucleotides outside the gene matches: 5. CDR3 sequence: CASSGGQGRTGELFF. In nucleotides, the CDR3 is TGTGCCAGCAGCGGGGGACAGGGAAGGACCGGGGAGCTGTTTTTT.

V and J are TRBV7-2 and TRBJ2-5, with D uncertain. V was clipped by 4 bases and J by 5 bases, with 17 bases between them. From germline, CDR1 is SGHTA and CDR2 FQGNSA. CDR3 size: 15 residues. The CDR3 spells CASSSYFSVGETQYF. The CDR3 DNA reads TGTGCCAGCAGCTCGTACTTCTCGGTCGGGGAGACCCAGTACTTC.

V and J are TRBV18 and TRBJ2-1; maybe TRBD2 (5 bases). This CDR3 is built from 17 residues. CDR1 KGHSH and CDR2 LQKENI come from the germline V gene. V lost 3 bases to trimming and J lost 0 bases, with 15 bases between them. The CDR3 region has the DNA TGTGCCAGCTCACCGTACCAAGGACTGGGCTCCTACAATGAGCAGTTCTTC. Translated: CASSPYQGLGSYNEQFF.

In the case of this clone: Other DNA sequences of this sample code for an identical CDR3. The chain couples TRBV6-6 to TRBJ2-2; D remains ambiguous. The CDR3 has 11 residues. Germline CDR1 is MNHNY and CDR2 is SVGAGI (reference sequence). Trimming took off 4 bases at V and 5 bases at J, with 2 bases between the two ends. The CDR3 nucleotides are TGTGCCAGCAGTTCGACCGGGGAGCTGTTTTTT. As protein: CASSSTGELFF.

This clone was found many times. J is TRBJ2-1 and V is TRBV7-2; the match to TRBD2 covers 12 bases. J was trimmed by 11 bases and V by 5 bases; bases with no gene match: 10. Germline V lookup: CDR1 SGHTA, CDR2 FQGNSA. CDR3 size: 15 residues. DNA for the CDR3: TGTGCCAGCAGCGACAGTCTAGCGGGAGGGACTAAGCAGTTCTTC. Translation: CASSDSLAGGTKQFF.

This chain connects TRBV5-1 to TRBJ2-7; 9 bases map to TRBD1. V trimming: 6 bases; J trimming: 3 bases; junction bases outside the gene matches: 10. This CDR3 spans 15 amino acids. CDR1 and CDR2 (germline): SGHRS, YFSETQ. The CDR3 nucleotides read TGCGCCAGCACACAGGGACAGGGCGTTTTCTACGAGCAGTACTTC. Translating gives CASTQGQGVFYEQYF.